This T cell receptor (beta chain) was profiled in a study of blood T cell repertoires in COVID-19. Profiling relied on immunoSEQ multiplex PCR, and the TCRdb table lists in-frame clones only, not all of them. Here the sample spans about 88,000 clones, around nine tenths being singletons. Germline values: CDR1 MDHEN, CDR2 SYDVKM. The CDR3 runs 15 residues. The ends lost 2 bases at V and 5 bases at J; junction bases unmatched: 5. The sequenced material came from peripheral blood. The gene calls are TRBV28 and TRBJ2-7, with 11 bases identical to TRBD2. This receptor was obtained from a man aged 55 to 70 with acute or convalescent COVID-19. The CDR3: CASSLRSLAGDEQYF. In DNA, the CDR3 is TGTGCCAGCAGTTTAAGGTCACTAGCGGGAGACGAGCAGTACTTC.